Below, 30 T cell receptor beta chains from the same sample are listed, as sequenced in a study of shared clonotypes between healthy human individuals. Sequenced by immunoSEQ multiplex PCR; TCRdb stores in-frame clones only, minus some. The table records millions of clones, 95% of them present only once. Sequencing input: naive CD4+ T cells sorted from blood. Subset defined: CD45RA+ positively selected. The receptor set was obtained from a man aged 18 to 29 in good health.

With respect to this clone: Just one base apart from a much larger clone, this may be a read error. The V and J genes are TRBV7-2 and TRBJ1-5, with 7 bases aligning to TRBD1. V was pared by 5 bases and J by 2 bases, with 3 bases of the junction left unmatched. CDR3 length: 14 residues. Germline loops: CDR1 SGHTA, CDR2 FQGNSA. The CDR3 spells CASSAGQGNQPQHF. CDR3 coding DNA: TGTGCCAGCAGCGCCGGACAGGGCAATCAGCCCCAGCATTTT.

The CDR3: CASSFLAGGGGTDTQYF. Written as DNA, the CDR3 is TGCGCCAGCAGCTTCTTAGCGGGAGGCGGAGGCACAGATACGCAGTATTTT. The chain is built from TRBV5-1 and TRBJ2-3, with 10 bases identical to TRBD2. The V gene's germline CDR1 is SGHRS and CDR2 YFSETQ. Unmatched junction bases numbered 7, after V lost 2 bases and J lost 1 base. This CDR3 has 17 residues.

Details on this clone: Other DNA sequences in this sample translate to the same CDR3. V gene TRBV6-1 combines with J gene TRBJ1-1; no clear D gene. V was shortened by 6 bases and J by 1 base, with 9 bases between the two germline ends. Per the germline V gene, CDR1 is MNHNS and CDR2 is SASEGT. The CDR3 sequence is 13 residues long. This CDR3 is CASSLRENTEAFF. The CDR3 DNA reads as TGTGCCAGCAGCCTTCGGGAGAACACTGAAGCTTTCTTT.

This clone was seen once. The rearrangement links TRBV7-2 to TRBJ2-5; a possible D gene is TRBD1 (5 bases). The V end lost 0 bases, the J end lost 0 bases, and 11 bases lay between the germline ends. CDR1 is SGHTA and CDR2 is FQGNSA in the germline V gene. The CDR3 is 16 amino acids. For the CDR3, the DNA is TGTGCCAGCAGCTTAGCTGTCAGGGCGAACCAAGAGACCCAGTACTTC. This encodes CASSLAVRANQETQYF.

The chain has TRBV6-5 and TRBJ1-3, with D perhaps TRBD1 (5 bases). The CDR3 totals 15 residues. V shed 5 bases and J shed 2 bases, with 13 bases lying between them. The germline CDR1 and CDR2 sequences are MNHEY and SVGAGI. CDR3 bases: TGTGCCAGCAGTACGGGACTGAATACTGGAAACACCATATATTTT. As protein: CASSTGLNTGNTIYF.

This rearrangement joins TRBV5-1 to TRBJ2-1; TRBD2 matches 10 bases. The germline gives CDR1 SGHRS, CDR2 YFSETQ. This CDR3 is 16 amino acids long. The trim removed 0 bases at V and 3 bases at J, leaving 3 bases unmatched. This chain's CDR3 is CASSLASGGIYNEQFF. CDR3 DNA sequence: TGCGCCAGCAGCTTGGCTAGCGGGGGTATCTACAATGAGCAGTTCTTC.

The rearrangement uses TRBV30 and TRBJ1-1, with TRBD1 as a possible D gene (5 bases). This CDR3 comprises 12 residues. Germline V lookup: CDR1 GTSNPN, CDR2 SVGIG (reference sequence). V was pared by 1 base and J by 6 bases, with 9 bases between. The CDR3: CAWSGQLAEAFF. The CDR3 region has the DNA TGTGCCTGGAGTGGACAGTTGGCTGAAGCTTTCTTT.

Of note for this clone: The sample contains more than one DNA sequence encoding this CDR3. The chain uses TRBV7-2 and TRBJ2-3, with 10 positions matching TRBD2. The V and J ends lost 5 bases and 3 bases, in that order; junction bases with no gene match: 8. Germline lookup yields CDR1 SGHTA and CDR2 FQGNSA. The CDR3 spans 16 residues. CDR3 in amino acids: CASSLLAGGGTDTQYF. The CDR3 DNA reads as TGTGCCAGCAGCCTTTTAGCGGGGGGAGGGACAGATACGCAGTATTTT.

This rearrangement joins TRBV6-5 to TRBJ2-7, with D perhaps matching TRBD1 (5 bases). The CDR3 contains 13 residues. The germline CDR1 and CDR2 sequences are MNHEY and SVGAGI. V gave up 6 bases and J gave up 6 bases, with 15 bases separating them. CDR3 in DNA: TGTGCCAGCAGCCGTCAGGGTCGCGTCGAGCAGTACTTC. Residues: CASSRQGRVEQYF.

The chain couples TRBV7-2 to TRBJ1-1; D ambiguous. Germline V gene data show CDR1 as SGHTA and CDR2 as FQGNSA. V was cut by 6 bases and J by 3 bases, with 14 bases left in between. This CDR3 has 14 amino acids. As DNA, the CDR3 is TGTGCCAGCAGTCCTAACGCAAGGCACACTGAAGCTTTCTTT. Amino acids: CASSPNARHTEAFF.

J is TRBJ1-1 and V is TRBV29-1, with 7 bases lining up with TRBD1. Unmatched junction bases numbered 8, after V lost 3 bases and J lost 1 base. The CDR3 runs 15 residues. Germline values: CDR1 SQVTM, CDR2 ANQGSEA. The CDR3 spells CSVDVWGQSNTEAFF. The DNA of the CDR3 is TGCAGCGTTGATGTGTGGGGACAGTCGAACACTGAAGCTTTCTTT.

This rearrangement joins TRBV19 to TRBJ1-6; no clear D gene. Trimming shortened V by 7 bases and J by 7 bases, and 14 bases separated the two germline ends. This CDR3 is built from 14 residues. Germline loops: CDR1 LNHDA, CDR2 SQIVND (reference sequence). CDR3 region: CASNYGLENSPLHF. The CDR3 nucleotides read TGTGCCAGTAATTATGGCCTAGAAAATTCACCCCTCCACTTT.

The CDR3 DNA is TGTGCCAGCAGACCCCAGGGTGTGTATAATTCACCCCTCCACTTT. Its translation: CASRPQGVYNSPLHF. V and J are TRBV7-9 and TRBJ1-6; possible D gene TRBD1, 5 bases. Per the germline V gene, CDR1 is SEHNR and CDR2 is FQNEAQ (reference sequence). V lost 6 bases and J 4 bases, leaving 13 bases between the germline ends. The CDR3 totals 15 residues.

The chain couples TRBV10-3 to TRBJ2-7, with D maybe TRBD1 (5 bases). Germline V gene sequence: CDR1 ENHRY, CDR2 SYGVKD. CDR3 length equals 15 residues. V dropped 4 bases and J dropped 0 bases, with 13 bases sitting between them. DNA for the CDR3: TGTGCCATCAGTGCCGTTGACAGTCGCTCCTACGAGCAGTACTTC. Amino acids: CAISAVDSRSYEQYF.

Notes on this clone: Within the sample, other DNA sequences also encode this same CDR3. The chain recombines TRBV6-1 with TRBJ2-3; 7 bases map to TRBD1. V shed 5 bases, J shed 3 bases, and the junction held 2 bases outside the gene matches. Germline loops: CDR1 MNHNS, CDR2 SASEGT. This CDR3 is 13 amino acids long. CDR3 sequence reads: CASSRQGTDTQYF. Written as DNA, the CDR3 is TGTGCCAGCAGTAGACAGGGAACAGATACGCAGTATTTT.

DNA of the CDR3: TGCGCCAGCAGCTTGGAAAGGGATACTGAAGCTTTCTTT. Translating it yields CASSLERDTEAFF. The rearrangement links TRBV5-1 to TRBJ1-1, with D hard to call. Germline CDR1 reads SGHRS; CDR2 reads YFSETQ. The CDR3 is made up of 13 amino acids. Trimming pared 0 bases from V and 5 bases from J, leaving 8 bases between.

The chain combines TRBV30 with TRBJ2-1; TRBD1 aligns across 11 bases. Germline V gene lookup returns CDR1 GTSNPN and CDR2 SVGIG (reference sequence). This CDR3 region has 13 residues. The CDR3 loop reads CAYGTGGFNEQFF. The CDR3, as DNA: TGTGCTTACGGGACAGGGGGTTTCAATGAGCAGTTCTTC.

The V gene is TRBV29-1, the J gene TRBJ1-4; 8 bases are shared with TRBD1. The V segment lost 5 bases and the J segment 7 bases; nucleotides outside the gene matches: 3. In germline, CDR1 is SQVTM, CDR2 ANQGSEA. There are 12 residues in the CDR3. The CDR3 spells CSVFDRGEKLFF. The CDR3 DNA reads TGCAGCGTTTTTGACAGGGGTGAAAAACTGTTTTTT.

The chain recombines TRBV19 with TRBJ2-1; D not certain. Between the trimmed V and J ends, which lost 5 bases and 8 bases, there was a span of 7 bases. Germline loops: CDR1 LNHDA, CDR2 SQIVND (reference sequence). The CDR3 is 11 residues long. The DNA for the CDR3 is TGTGCCAGTAGTTTCGCGGATGAGCAGTTCTTC. Translated, it gives CASSFADEQFF. Together with reference TRBV19 and TRBJ2-1, the CDR3 gives the full variable domain: DGGITQSPKYLFRKEGQNVTLSCEQNLNHDAMYWYRQDPGQGLRLIYYSQIVNDFQKGDIAEGYSVSREKKESFPLTVTSAQKNPTAFYLCASSFADEQFFGPGTRLTVL.

J is TRBJ1-1 and V is TRBV19; tentative D call: TRBD1 (5 bases). V lost 6 bases and J 0 bases, leaving 11 bases between the germline ends. The CDR3 contains 14 residues. Germline CDR1 LNHDA, CDR2 SQIVND (reference sequence). The CDR3: CASRRQGLNTEAFF. CDR3 coding DNA: TGTGCCAGTAGGCGGCAGGGCTTGAACACTGAAGCTTTCTTT.

The chain employs TRBV5-1 and TRBJ1-6, with D hard to call. CDR1 and CDR2 (germline): SGHRS, YFSETQ. This CDR3 is 15 amino acids long. The V end was cut by 2 bases, the J end by 7 bases, with 13 bases between. CDR3 sequence: CASSLKTPGNSPLHF. The CDR3 bases are TGCGCCAGCAGCTTAAAAACTCCGGGCAATTCACCCCTCCACTTT.

The chain employs TRBV27 and TRBJ2-1, with 9 bases lining up with TRBD1. This CDR3 region has 14 residues. Germline lookup yields CDR1 MNHEY and CDR2 SMNVEV (reference sequence). The V segment lost 6 bases and the J segment 5 bases; nucleotides outside the gene matches: 5. The CDR3 spells CASRIGQGHNEQFF. The CDR3 nucleotides read TGTGCCAGCAGGATAGGACAGGGGCACAATGAGCAGTTCTTC.

The chain joins TRBV28 to TRBJ1-2, with a possible D match to TRBD1 (6 bases). The V gene's germline CDR1 is MDHEN and CDR2 SYDVKM. CDR3 length: 11 amino acids. Trimming pared 10 bases from V and 8 bases from J, leaving 14 bases between. CDR3 DNA sequence: TGTGCCACCACCACAGGGTTGGGCTACACCTTC. Its translation: CATTTGLGYTF.

The rearrangement uses TRBV21-1 and TRBJ2-3. TRBV21-1 is described as a pseudogene. The CDR3 has 15 residues. DNA of the CDR3: TGTGCCAGCAGCTCGAGGACCCTTAGCACAGATACGCAGTATTTT. This gives the protein CASSSRTLSTDTQYF.

The chain combines TRBV7-9 with TRBJ2-1; D call uncertain. This CDR3 has 13 residues. Deletions cut 2 bases from V and 6 bases from J, with 8 bases between. CDR1 and CDR2 (germline): SEHNR, FQNEAQ (reference sequence). The CDR3 nucleotides are TGTGCCAGCAGCTTACGGGCATTCAATGAGCAGTTCTTC. Encoded protein: CASSLRAFNEQFF. Full variable domain (missing parts from reference TRBV7-9 and TRBJ2-1): DTGVSQNPRHKITKRGQNVTFRCDPISEHNRLYWYRQTLGQGPEFLTYFQNEAQLEKSRLLSDRFSAERPKGSFSTLEIQRTEQGDSAMYLCASSLRAFNEQFFGPGTRLTVL.

The rearrangement links TRBV5-4 to TRBJ2-5; TRBD1 is a possible D gene (5 bases). CDR1 SGHNT and CDR2 YYREEE come from the germline V gene (reference sequence). This CDR3 comprises 16 residues. Trimming pared 0 bases from V and 2 bases from J, leaving 14 bases between. The CDR3 DNA follows: TGTGCCAGCAGCTTGGGAGACAGAAAGAAACAAGAGACCCAGTACTTC. Residues: CASSLGDRKKQETQYF.

The chain is built from TRBV18 and TRBJ1-2, with TRBD1 matching 10 bases. Losses at the gene ends were 5 bases for V and 6 bases for J; bases not matched to a gene: 9. CDR1 KGHSH and CDR2 LQKENI come from the germline V gene. The CDR3 extends over 15 amino acids. CDR3 nucleotides: TGTGCCAGCTCAGGACCGGGACAGGGGATCGATGGCTACACCTTC. As protein: CASSGPGQGIDGYTF.

This clone was found once. The chain is built from TRBV28 and TRBJ1-1, with D unclear. V was trimmed by 7 bases and J by 0 bases, leaving 12 bases between them. The CDR3 is 14 residues long. Germline V gene sequence: CDR1 MDHEN, CDR2 SYDVKM. CDR3 amino acids: CASTPRPLNTEAFF. CDR3 DNA sequence: TGTGCCAGCACCCCTAGGCCTCTGAACACTGAAGCTTTCTTT.

This rearrangement joins TRBV18 to TRBJ1-5, with D unclear. Germline CDR1 and CDR2: KGHSH and LQKENI. V shed 4 bases and J shed 5 bases, with 3 bases lying between them. The CDR3 is 11 amino acids. The chain's CDR3 is CASSRYQPQHF. CDR3 bases: TGTGCCAGCTCACGATATCAGCCCCAGCATTTT. The complete variable domain, with remaining parts taken from reference TRBV18 and TRBJ1-5, reads NAGVMQNPRHLVRRRGQEARLRCSPMKGHSHVYWYRQLPEEGLKFMVYLQKENIIDESGMPKERFSAEFPKEGPSILRIQQVVRGDSAAYFCASSRYQPQHFGDGTRLSIL.

The chain couples TRBV7-2 to TRBJ2-4; TRBD1 might be the D (5 bases). The CDR3 contains 14 residues. Looked up from germline, CDR1 is SGHTA and CDR2 is FQGNSA. The V gene lost 4 bases and the J gene lost 3 bases, with 10 bases spanning the gap. The CDR3 reads CASSSQGGKNIQYF. In nucleotides, the CDR3 is TGTGCCAGCAGCTCTCAGGGTGGCAAAAACATTCAGTACTTC.